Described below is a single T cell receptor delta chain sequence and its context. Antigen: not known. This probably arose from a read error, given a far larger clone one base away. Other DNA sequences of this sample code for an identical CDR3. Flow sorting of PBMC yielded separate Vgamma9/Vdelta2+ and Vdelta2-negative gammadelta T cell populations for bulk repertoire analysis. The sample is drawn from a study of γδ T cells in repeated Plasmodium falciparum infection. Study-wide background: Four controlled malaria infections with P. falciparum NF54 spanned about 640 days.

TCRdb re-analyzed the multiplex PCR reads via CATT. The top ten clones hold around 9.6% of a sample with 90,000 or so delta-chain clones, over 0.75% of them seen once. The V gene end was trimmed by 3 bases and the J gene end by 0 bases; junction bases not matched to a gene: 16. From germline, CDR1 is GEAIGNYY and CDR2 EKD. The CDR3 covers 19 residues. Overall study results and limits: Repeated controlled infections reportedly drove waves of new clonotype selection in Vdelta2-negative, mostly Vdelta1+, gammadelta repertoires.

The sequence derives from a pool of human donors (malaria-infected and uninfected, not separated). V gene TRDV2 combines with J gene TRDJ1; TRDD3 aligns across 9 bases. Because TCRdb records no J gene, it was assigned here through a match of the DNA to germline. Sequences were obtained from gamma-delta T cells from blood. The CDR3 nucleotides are TGTGCCTGTGACTCTTTAACTGGGGGACAGACTGAGTACACCGATAAACTCATCTTT. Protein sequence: CACDSLTGGQTEYTDKLIF.